Listed here is a single T cell receptor (beta chain). The source of the sample is a study of glioma-infiltrating T cells. Amplification of TCR alpha and beta CDR3 regions from RNA used iRepertoire nested multiplex PCR. Using its own MiXCR run on the multiplex PCR reads, TCRdb lists one record per CDR3 protein. The table shows under 150,000 distinct CDR3 sequences, with about two fifths occurring only once. This CDR3 region has 13 residues. V lost 5 bases, J lost 6 bases, and 3 bases stayed unmatched. In germline, CDR1 is SGHTA, CDR2 FQGNSA. This clonotype was obtained from a human donor with low-grade glioma or glioblastoma, undergoing nonglioma brain surgery, or in good health (not recorded which). The chain joins TRBV7-2 to TRBJ2-2; 7 bases map to TRBD2. The sequenced sample consisted of glioma tissue, nonneoplastic brain tissue, or PBMCs (not recorded which). The CDR3 spells CASSLGLAGELFF. CDR3 coding DNA: TGTGCCAGCAGCCTTGGACTAGCCGGGGAGCTGTTTTTT.